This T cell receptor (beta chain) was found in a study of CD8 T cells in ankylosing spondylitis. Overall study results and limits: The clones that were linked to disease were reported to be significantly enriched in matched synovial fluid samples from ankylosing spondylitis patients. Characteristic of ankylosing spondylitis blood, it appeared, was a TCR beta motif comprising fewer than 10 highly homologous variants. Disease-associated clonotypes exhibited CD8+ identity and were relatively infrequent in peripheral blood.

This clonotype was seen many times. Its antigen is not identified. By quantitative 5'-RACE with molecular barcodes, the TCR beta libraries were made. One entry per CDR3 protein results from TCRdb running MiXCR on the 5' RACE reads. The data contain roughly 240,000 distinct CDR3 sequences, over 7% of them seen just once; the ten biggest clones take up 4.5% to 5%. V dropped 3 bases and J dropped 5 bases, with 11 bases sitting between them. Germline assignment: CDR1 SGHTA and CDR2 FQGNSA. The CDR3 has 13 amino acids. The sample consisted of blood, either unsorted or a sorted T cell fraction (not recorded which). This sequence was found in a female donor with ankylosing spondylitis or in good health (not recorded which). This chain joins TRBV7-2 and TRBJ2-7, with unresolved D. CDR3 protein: CASSLETTDEQYF. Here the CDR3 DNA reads TGTGCCAGCAGCTTGGAGACAACGGACGAGCAGTACTTC.